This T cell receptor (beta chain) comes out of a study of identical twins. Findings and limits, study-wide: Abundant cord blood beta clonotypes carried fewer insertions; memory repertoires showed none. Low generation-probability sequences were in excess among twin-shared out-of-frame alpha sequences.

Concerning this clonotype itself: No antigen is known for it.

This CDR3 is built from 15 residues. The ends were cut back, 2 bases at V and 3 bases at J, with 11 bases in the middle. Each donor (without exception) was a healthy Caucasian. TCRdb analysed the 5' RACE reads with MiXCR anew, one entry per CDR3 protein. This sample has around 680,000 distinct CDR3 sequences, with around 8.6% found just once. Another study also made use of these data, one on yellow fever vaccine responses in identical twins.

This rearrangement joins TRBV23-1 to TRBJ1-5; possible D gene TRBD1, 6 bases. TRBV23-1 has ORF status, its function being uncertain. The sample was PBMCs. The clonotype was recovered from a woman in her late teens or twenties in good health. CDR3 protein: CASSQRTVLNQPQHF. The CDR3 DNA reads TGCGCCAGCAGTCAAAGGACAGTCCTCAATCAGCCCCAGCATTTT.